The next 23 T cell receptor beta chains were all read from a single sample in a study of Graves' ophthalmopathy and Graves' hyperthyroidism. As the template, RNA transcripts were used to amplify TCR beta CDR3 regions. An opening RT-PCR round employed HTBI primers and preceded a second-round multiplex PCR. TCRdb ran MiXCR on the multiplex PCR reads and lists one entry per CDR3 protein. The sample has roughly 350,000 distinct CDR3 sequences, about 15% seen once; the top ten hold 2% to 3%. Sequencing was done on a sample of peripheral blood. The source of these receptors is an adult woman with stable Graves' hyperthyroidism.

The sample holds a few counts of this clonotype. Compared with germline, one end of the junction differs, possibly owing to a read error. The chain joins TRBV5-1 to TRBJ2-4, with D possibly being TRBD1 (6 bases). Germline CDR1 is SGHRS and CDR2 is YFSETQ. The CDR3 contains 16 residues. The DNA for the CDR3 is TGCGCCAGCAGCTTTGGGACAACGATAGCCAAAAACATTAAGTACTTC. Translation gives CASSFGTTIAKNIKYF.

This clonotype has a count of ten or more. CDR3 DNA: TGTGCCAGCAGATGGAGGGACAGGGGAACGCAGGAGACCCAGTACTTC. This gives the protein CASRWRDRGTQETQYF. The rearrangement links TRBV6-1 to TRBJ2-5; 10 nucleotides agree with TRBD1. CDR1 is MNHNS and CDR2 is SASEGT in the germline V gene. This CDR3 contains 16 residues. The junction had 12 bases not matched to a gene; V was cut back by 6 bases and J by 5 bases.

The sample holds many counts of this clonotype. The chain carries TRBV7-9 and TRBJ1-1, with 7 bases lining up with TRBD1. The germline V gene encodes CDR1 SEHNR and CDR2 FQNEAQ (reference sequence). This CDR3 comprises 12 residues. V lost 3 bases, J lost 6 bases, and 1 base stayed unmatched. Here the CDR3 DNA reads TGTGCCAGCAGCTTCGACAGGGCTGAAGCTTTCTTT. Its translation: CASSFDRAEAFF.

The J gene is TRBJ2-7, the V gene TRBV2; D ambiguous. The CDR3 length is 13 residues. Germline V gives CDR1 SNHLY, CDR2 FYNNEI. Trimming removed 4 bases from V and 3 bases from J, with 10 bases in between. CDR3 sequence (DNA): TGTGCCAGCAGTGTAGGGCGGTACTACGAGCAGTACTTC. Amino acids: CASSVGRYYEQYF.

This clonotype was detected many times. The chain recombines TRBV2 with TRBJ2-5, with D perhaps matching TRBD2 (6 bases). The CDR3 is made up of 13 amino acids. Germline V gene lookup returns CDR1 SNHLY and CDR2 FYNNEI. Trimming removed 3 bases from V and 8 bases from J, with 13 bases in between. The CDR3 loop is CASSETRGYTQYF. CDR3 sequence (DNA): TGTGCCAGCAGTGAGACTAGAGGTTACACCCAGTACTTC.

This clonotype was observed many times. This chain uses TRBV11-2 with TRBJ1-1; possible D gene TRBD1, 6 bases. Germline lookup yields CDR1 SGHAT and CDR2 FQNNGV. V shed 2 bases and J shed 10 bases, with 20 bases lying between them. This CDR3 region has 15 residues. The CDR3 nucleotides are TGTGCCAGCAGCTTAACGGAGAGGGGGGCGCAAGGAGCTTTCTTT. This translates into CASSLTERGAQGAFF.

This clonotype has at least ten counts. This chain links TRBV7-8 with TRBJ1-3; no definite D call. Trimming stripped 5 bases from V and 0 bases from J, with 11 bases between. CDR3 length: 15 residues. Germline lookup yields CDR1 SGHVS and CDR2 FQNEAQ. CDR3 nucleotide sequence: TGTGCCAGCAGCCCGCAGGCTCTCTCTGGAAACACCATATATTTT. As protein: CASSPQALSGNTIYF.

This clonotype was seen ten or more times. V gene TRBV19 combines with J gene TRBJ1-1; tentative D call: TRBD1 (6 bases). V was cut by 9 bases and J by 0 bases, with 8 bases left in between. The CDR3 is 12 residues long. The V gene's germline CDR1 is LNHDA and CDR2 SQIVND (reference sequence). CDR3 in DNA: TGTGCCAGAAAGGGGGTGAACACTGAAGCTTTCTTT. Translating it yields CARKGVNTEAFF. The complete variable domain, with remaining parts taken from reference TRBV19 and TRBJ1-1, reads DGGITQSPKYLFRKEGQNVTLSCEQNLNHDAMYWYRQDPGQGLRLIYYSQIVNDFQKGDIAEGYSVSREKKESFPLTVTSAQKNPTAFYLCARKGVNTEAFFGQGTRLTVV.

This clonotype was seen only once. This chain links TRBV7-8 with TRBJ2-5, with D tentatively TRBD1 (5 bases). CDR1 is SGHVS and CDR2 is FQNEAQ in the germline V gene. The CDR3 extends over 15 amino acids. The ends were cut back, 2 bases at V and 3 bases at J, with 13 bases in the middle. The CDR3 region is CASSLSIRGKETQYF. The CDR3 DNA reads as TGTGCCAGCAGCTTAAGCATTAGGGGCAAAGAGACCCAGTACTTC.

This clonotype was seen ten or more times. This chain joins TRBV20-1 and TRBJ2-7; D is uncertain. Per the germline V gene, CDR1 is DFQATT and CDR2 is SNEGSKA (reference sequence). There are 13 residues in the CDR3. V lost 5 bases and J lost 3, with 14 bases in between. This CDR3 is CSAPKEIIYEQYF. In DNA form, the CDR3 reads TGCAGTGCTCCAAAGGAGATCATCTACGAGCAGTACTTC.

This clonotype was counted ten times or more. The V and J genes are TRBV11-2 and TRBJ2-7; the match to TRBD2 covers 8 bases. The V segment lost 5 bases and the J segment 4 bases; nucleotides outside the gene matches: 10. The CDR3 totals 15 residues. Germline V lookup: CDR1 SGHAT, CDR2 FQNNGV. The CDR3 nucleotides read TGTGCCAGCAGCGATCGAGCGGGAGCTCAATACGAGCAGTACTTC. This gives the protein CASSDRAGAQYEQYF. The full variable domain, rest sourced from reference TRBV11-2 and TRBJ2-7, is EAGVAQSPRYKIIEKRQSVAFWCNPISGHATLYWYQQILGQGPKLLIQFQNNGVVDDSQLPKDRFSAERLKGVDSTLKIQPAKLEDSAVYLCASSDRAGAQYEQYFGPGTRLTVT.

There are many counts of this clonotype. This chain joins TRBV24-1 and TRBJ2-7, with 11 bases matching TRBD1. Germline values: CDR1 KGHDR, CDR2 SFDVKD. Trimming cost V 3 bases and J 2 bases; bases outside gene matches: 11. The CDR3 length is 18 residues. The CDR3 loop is CATSDPARGGQGAYEQYF. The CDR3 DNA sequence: TGTGCCACCAGTGATCCCGCCCGAGGGGGACAGGGGGCCTACGAGCAGTACTTC.

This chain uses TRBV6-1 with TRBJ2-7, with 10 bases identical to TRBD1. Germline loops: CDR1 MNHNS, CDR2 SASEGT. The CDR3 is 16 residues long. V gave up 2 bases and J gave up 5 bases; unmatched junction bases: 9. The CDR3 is CASSELGTGDADEQYF. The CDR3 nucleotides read TGTGCCAGCAGTGAATTGGGGACAGGGGATGCGGACGAGCAGTACTTC.

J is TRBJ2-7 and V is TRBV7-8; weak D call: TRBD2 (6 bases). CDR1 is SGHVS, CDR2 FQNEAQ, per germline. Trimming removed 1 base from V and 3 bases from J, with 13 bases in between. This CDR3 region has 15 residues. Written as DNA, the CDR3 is TGTGCCAGCAGCTTAGAGTTTGTGGGGGGCTACGAGCAGTACTTC. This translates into CASSLEFVGGYEQYF.

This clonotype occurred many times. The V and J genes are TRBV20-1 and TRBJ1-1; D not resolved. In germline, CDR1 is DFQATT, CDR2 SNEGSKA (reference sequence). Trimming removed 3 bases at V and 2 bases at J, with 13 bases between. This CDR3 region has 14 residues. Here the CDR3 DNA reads TGCAGTGCTAGGGCAGGTGGAGCCAACACTGAAGCTTTCTTT. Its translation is CSARAGGANTEAFF.

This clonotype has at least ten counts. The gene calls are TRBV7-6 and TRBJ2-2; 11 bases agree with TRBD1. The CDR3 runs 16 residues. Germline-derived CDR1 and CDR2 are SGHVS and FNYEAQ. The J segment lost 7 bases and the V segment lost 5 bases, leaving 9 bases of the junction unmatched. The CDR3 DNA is TGTGCCAGCAGCCCAAATGGACAGGGGGCGAACGGGGAGCTGTTTTTT. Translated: CASSPNGQGANGELFF.

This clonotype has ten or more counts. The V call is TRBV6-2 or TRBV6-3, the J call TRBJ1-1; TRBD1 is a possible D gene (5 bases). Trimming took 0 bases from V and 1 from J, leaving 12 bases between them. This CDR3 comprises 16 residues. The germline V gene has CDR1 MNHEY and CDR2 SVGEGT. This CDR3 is CASSYSTPGRNTEAFF. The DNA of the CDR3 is TGTGCCAGCAGTTACTCGACACCAGGGAGGAACACTGAAGCTTTCTTT.

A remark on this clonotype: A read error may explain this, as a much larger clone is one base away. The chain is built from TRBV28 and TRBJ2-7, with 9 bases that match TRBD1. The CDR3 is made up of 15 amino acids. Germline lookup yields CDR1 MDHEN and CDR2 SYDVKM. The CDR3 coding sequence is TGTGCCTGCAGTTTCCCGGGACAGGGCGGCCACGAGCAGTACTTC. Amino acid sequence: CACSFPGQGGHEQYF.

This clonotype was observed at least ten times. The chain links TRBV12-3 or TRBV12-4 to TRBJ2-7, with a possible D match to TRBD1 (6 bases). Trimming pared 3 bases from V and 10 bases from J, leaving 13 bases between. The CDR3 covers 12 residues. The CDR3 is CASSFGTPLQYF. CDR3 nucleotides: TGTGCCAGCAGTTTCGGGACACCACTCCAGTACTTC.

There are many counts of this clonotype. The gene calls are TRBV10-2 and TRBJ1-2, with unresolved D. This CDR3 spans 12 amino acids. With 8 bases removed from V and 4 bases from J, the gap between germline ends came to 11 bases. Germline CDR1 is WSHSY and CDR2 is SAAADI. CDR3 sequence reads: CASSSGSYGYTF. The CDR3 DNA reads TGCGCCAGCTCGTCGGGAAGCTATGGCTACACCTTC.

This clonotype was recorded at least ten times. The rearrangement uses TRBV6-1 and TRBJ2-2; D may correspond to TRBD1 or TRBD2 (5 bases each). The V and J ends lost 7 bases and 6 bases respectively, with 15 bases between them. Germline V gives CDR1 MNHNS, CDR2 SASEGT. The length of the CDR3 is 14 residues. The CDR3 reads CASTARGEAGELFF. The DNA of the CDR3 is TGTGCCAGCACCGCGAGGGGCGAGGCCGGGGAGCTGTTTTTT.

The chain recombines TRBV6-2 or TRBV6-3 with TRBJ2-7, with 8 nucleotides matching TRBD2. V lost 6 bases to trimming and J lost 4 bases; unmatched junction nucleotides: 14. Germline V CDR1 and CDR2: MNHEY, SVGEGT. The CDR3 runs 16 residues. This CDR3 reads CASSDPKAGALYEQYF. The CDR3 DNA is TGTGCCAGCAGCGATCCGAAAGCGGGAGCCCTGTACGAGCAGTACTTC.

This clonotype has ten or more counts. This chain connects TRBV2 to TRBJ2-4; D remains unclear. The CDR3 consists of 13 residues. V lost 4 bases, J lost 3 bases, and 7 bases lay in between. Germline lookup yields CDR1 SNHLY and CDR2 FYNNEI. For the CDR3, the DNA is TGTGCCAGCAGTGGTACGGACAAAAACATTCAGTACTTC. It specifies CASSGTDKNIQYF.